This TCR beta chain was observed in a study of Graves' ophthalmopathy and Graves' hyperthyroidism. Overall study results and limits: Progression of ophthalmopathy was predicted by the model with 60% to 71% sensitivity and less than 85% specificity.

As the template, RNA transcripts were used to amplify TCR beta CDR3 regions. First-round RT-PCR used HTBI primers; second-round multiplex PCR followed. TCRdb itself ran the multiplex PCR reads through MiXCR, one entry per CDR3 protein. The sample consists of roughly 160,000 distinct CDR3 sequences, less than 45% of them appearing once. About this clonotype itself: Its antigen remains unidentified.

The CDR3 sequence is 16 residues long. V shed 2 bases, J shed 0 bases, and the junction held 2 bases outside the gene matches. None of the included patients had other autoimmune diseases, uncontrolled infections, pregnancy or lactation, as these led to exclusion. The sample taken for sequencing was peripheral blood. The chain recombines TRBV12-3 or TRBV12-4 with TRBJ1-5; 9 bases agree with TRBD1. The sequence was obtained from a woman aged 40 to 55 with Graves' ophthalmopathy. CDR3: CASSLTDRGSNQPQHF. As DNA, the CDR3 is TGTGCCAGCAGTTTAACGGACAGGGGTAGCAATCAGCCCCAGCATTTT.